The present entry profiles one T cell receptor beta chain with its context. Its antigen remains unidentified. The sample comes from a study of T cell responses to AZD1222 COVID-19 vaccine. Study-wide points: It was only a handful of AZD1222 recipients who were seropositive at baseline. Per reports, nearly half of all spike-specific TCRs target regions that are unmutated in variants.

Libraries were prepared by immunoSEQ multiplex PCR; TCRdb keeps only in-frame clonotypes and omits some of them. The table lists more than 110,000 clones, approximately 92% of them singletons. The CDR3 length is 13 residues. From germline, CDR1 is LNHDA and CDR2 SQIVND (reference sequence). V lost 5 bases, J lost 8 bases, and 6 bases stayed unmatched. The TCR originated in an adult in good health. This chain links TRBV19 with TRBJ1-5, with TRBD1 matching over 7 bases. The sequencing here drew on peripheral blood, taken on day 0 of AZD1222 vaccination. CDR3 DNA sequence: TGTGCCAGTAGTTTGGAGGGGGCGAAGCCCCAGCATTTT. Encoded protein: CASSLEGAKPQHF.